This T cell receptor beta chain appears in the sequencing data of a study of cytomegalovirus exposure and HLA in healthy donors. Study at large: Researchers found that more than 70% of just under 400 genotyped donors fell within the Caucasian-associated ancestry cluster. Study-wide points: Reported performance of the classifier showed diagnosis of cytomegalovirus status with high specificity and sensitivity. Only CMV serostatus was available as immune exposure information.

13 Jbeta primers and 60 Vbeta primers were used for the PCR. Only in-frame clones appear in the TCRdb table, and some are missing; sequencing was by immunoSEQ multiplex PCR. The table shows about 190,000 clones, with more than 75% occurring only once. V lost 6 bases to trimming and J lost 3 bases; unmatched junction nucleotides: 9. Germline V CDR1 and CDR2: LNHDA, SQIVND (reference sequence). This CDR3 comprises 15 residues. Notes on this clone: Its antigen is still unknown.

Material: PBMCs. The gene calls are TRBV19 and TRBJ1-1, with 8 bases lining up with TRBD1. This sequence originates from a man aged 30-40 years in good health and CMV-seronegative. The CDR3 nucleotides are TGTGCCAGTAGAGGCGTCAGGGGGCGCGACACTGAAGCTTTCTTT. It codes for CASRGVRGRDTEAFF.